This T cell receptor (beta chain) was sequenced during a study of a mutant IDH1 vaccine in newly diagnosed glioma. The CDR3 length is 13 residues. Germline V gene data show CDR1 as SGHDT and CDR2 as YYEEEE. Trimming took 0 bases from V and 4 from J, leaving 7 bases between them. This clone was picked up one time. Its antigen is not known. Documented time point: week 35, safety follow-up. In the vaccine, a single dose held 300 ug of the mutant IDH1 20-mer peptide, along with topical imiquimod. Profiling relied on immunoSEQ multiplex PCR, and the TCRdb table lists in-frame clones only, not all of them. The sample comprises roughly 48,000 clones, about 82% of which are singletons, and 10% to 15% rests with the top ten.

The TCR was taken from a man aged 35 to 55 with glioma. The rearrangement joins TRBV5-6 to TRBJ1-2; no clear D gene. The sequencing here drew on PBMCs, taken from a glioma patient whose treatment included an IDH1 peptide vaccine. The CDR3 is CASSLGSGYGYTF. The CDR3 DNA reads as TGTGCCAGCAGCTTGGGGAGCGGCTATGGCTACACCTTC.